The 14 T cell receptor beta chains below come from one sample, sequenced in a study of metastatic and nonmetastatic thyroid tumors. There were no patients who had received any treatment before thyroid surgery. MiXCR was used by TCRdb to re-call the PCR reads. The sample yields roughly 22,000 clones, more than 30% seen once. The sequencing sample was made of blood. All receptors derive from a male donor with papillary thyroid cancer or a benign thyroid nodule (not recorded which). Some clones in this sample may be carry-over from other donors' samples.

This rearrangement joins TRBV4-1 to TRBJ2-7; TRBD2 matches at 11 bases. With 4 bases clipped from V and 10 bases from J, the junction kept 15 bases outside the gene matches. CDR3 length equals 16 residues. Germline V gene sequence: CDR1 MGHRA, CDR2 YSYEKL. The CDR3 coding sequence is TGCGCCAGCAGCCTTTCCGCGCGACCGGGACTAGCGGTTCAGTACTTC. Its protein product is CASSLSARPGLAVQYF.

The gene calls are TRBV2 and TRBJ2-7, with TRBD2 as a possible D gene (5 bases). CDR1 and CDR2 (germline): SNHLY, FYNNEI. CDR3 length: 18 residues. Trimming took off 1 base at V and 0 bases at J, with 19 bases between the two ends. CDR3 region: CASSEEKASIGFSYEQYF. The CDR3 DNA sequence: TGTGCCAGCAGTGAAGAAAAGGCTAGCATCGGTTTCTCCTACGAGCAGTACTTC.

This clone qualifies as medium-sized. This chain connects TRBV15 to TRBJ2-3; no reliable D call. The germline V and J ends were trimmed by 2 bases and 5 bases, with 5 bases remaining between them. CDR1 and CDR2 from the germline V gene are LNHNV and YYDKDF (reference sequence). CDR3 length: 12 amino acids. CDR3 nucleotides: TGTGCCACCAGCAGACCCCGAGATACGCAGTATTTT. Its translation is CATSRPRDTQYF.

This clone has a single count. V gene TRBV11-3 combines with J gene TRBJ2-5; 7 nucleotides agree with TRBD1. Germline CDR1 and CDR2: SGHNT and YENEEA. The CDR3 loop spans 16 amino acids. Trimming cost V 4 bases and J 7 bases; bases outside gene matches: 15. The CDR3 loop is CASSSLRTGPIGTQYF. The CDR3 DNA is TGTGCCAGCAGCTCCCTTCGGACAGGCCCAATAGGGACCCAGTACTTC.

This clone was seen ten or more times. The chain couples TRBV20-1 to TRBJ2-3, with 10 bases lining up with TRBD2. V shed 7 bases and J 4 bases; nucleotides not matched to a gene: 11. This CDR3 region has 15 residues. Germline V gene sequence: CDR1 DFQATT, CDR2 SNEGSKA (reference sequence). CDR3 residues: CSVFKGTSVADTQYF. The DNA of the CDR3 is TGCAGTGTGTTTAAGGGGACTAGCGTTGCAGATACGCAGTATTTT.

The chain has TRBV5-4 and TRBJ2-3; D perhaps matches TRBD1 (6 bases). The V end was cut by 4 bases, the J end by 6 bases, with 18 bases between. CDR1 is SGHNT, CDR2 YYREEE, per germline (reference sequence). This CDR3 contains 15 residues. The DNA for the CDR3 is TGTGCCAGCAGCGGGACATCCTCAGGCGCGGATACGCAGTATTTT. The encoded protein is CASSGTSSGADTQYF. The full variable domain, its missing parts supplied by reference TRBV5-4 and TRBJ2-3, is ETGVTQSPTHLIKTRGQQVTLRCSSQSGHNTVSWYQQALGQGPQFIFQYYREEENGRGNFPPRFSGLQFPNYSSELNVNALELDDSALYLCASSGTSSGADTQYFGPGTRLTVL.

This clone showed up just a few times. V and J are TRBV12-3 or TRBV12-4 and TRBJ2-7; D perhaps matches TRBD2 (6 bases). Trimming removed 3 bases at V and 6 bases at J, with 12 bases between. The CDR3 runs 13 residues. CDR3 residues: CASSFGGIVEQYF. The DNA for the CDR3 is TGTGCCAGCAGTTTCGGCGGGATCGTCGAGCAGTACTTC.

Sample share makes this clone medium-sized. The chain recombines TRBV5-5 with TRBJ2-2; D possibly matches TRBD1 or TRBD2 (6 bases each). Trimming took off 2 bases at V and 1 base at J, with 9 bases between the two ends. The CDR3 extends over 15 amino acids. Germline CDR1 SGHKS, CDR2 YYEKEE (reference sequence). The CDR3 is CASSFKGGNTGELFF. CDR3 coding DNA: TGTGCCAGCAGCTTTAAGGGGGGGAACACCGGGGAGCTGTTTTTT. The full variable domain, completed using reference TRBV5-5 and TRBJ2-2, is DAGVTQSPTHLIKTRGQQVTLRCSPISGHKSVSWYQQVLGQGPQFIFQYYEKEERGRGNFPDRFSARQFPNYSSELNVNALLLGDSALYLCASSFKGGNTGELFFGEGSRLTVL.

The chain combines TRBV7-2 with TRBJ1-5; 10 positions agree with TRBD1. CDR1 and CDR2 from the germline V gene are SGHTA and FQGNSA. V dropped 6 bases and J dropped 6; count of bases not matched to a gene: 8. The CDR3 runs 15 residues. CDR3 DNA sequence: TGTGCCAGCAGTCGTAGACAGGGGGCAGGTCAGCCCCAGCATTTT. Residues: CASSRRQGAGQPQHF.

This clone came up many times. The rearrangement uses TRBV7-9 and TRBJ2-7; unclear D gene. V was trimmed by 8 bases and J by 6 bases, leaving 23 bases between them. From germline, CDR1 is SEHNR and CDR2 FQNEAQ (reference sequence). This CDR3 has 15 residues. DNA for the CDR3: TGTGCCAGCTTAGACGGCGCGCCTCGCCGAGGCGAGCAGTACTTC. Amino acids: CASLDGAPRRGEQYF.

The chain is built from TRBV18 and TRBJ2-1, with TRBD2 identical over 10 bases. Germline loops: CDR1 KGHSH, CDR2 LQKENI. V shed 6 bases, J shed 8 bases, and the junction held 13 bases outside the gene matches. This CDR3 is built from 16 residues. CDR3 amino acids: CASSREASGRVDEQFF. The CDR3 region has the DNA TGTGCCAGCTCGAGAGAAGCTAGCGGGAGAGTCGATGAGCAGTTCTTC.

The V and J genes are TRBV19 and TRBJ2-4; perhaps TRBD1 as D (5 bases). There are 14 residues in the CDR3. Germline V lookup: CDR1 LNHDA, CDR2 SQIVND (reference sequence). Trimming left V 2 bases short and J 7 bases short, with 12 bases between. CDR3 sequence (DNA): TGTGCCAGTAGTATATTAGGGTCAGGGAACATTCAGTACTTC. Its translation: CASSILGSGNIQYF.

The V call is TRBV20-1, the J call TRBJ1-1; TRBD1 might be the D (5 bases). The CDR3 sequence is 16 residues long. Germline CDR1 is DFQATT and CDR2 is SNEGSKA (reference sequence). Deletions cut 6 bases from V and 0 bases from J, with 20 bases between. CDR3 amino acids: CSAPGVDREMNTEAFF. DNA for the CDR3: TGCAGTGCCCCCGGCGTAGACAGAGAAATGAACACTGAAGCTTTCTTT.

The chain joins TRBV11-2 to TRBJ1-3; 10 nucleotides match TRBD1. V lost 0 bases and J lost 2; bases outside the gene matches: 1. Germline values: CDR1 SGHAT, CDR2 FQNNGV. The CDR3 has 16 amino acids. The CDR3: CASSLEGQGTGNTIYF. CDR3 sequence (DNA): TGTGCCAGCAGCTTAGAGGGACAGGGGACTGGAAACACCATATATTTT. Supplemented by reference TRBV11-2 and TRBJ1-3, the full variable domain reads EAGVAQSPRYKIIEKRQSVAFWCNPISGHATLYWYQQILGQGPKLLIQFQNNGVVDDSQLPKDRFSAERLKGVDSTLKIQPAKLEDSAVYLCASSLEGQGTGNTIYFGEGSWLTVV.